This is a list of T cell receptor beta chains from one sample in a study of blood T cell repertoires in COVID-19. TCRdb's table, derived via immunoSEQ multiplex PCR, lists solely in-frame clones and lacks some. Here the sample spans some 320,000 clones, 88% being singletons. The sequenced sample consisted of peripheral blood. The receptors derive from a woman between 25 and 40 years old who had recovered from COVID-19. Both conserved end residues are part of each CDR3. A D gene is named only where the DNA matches it firmly.

J gene: TRBJ2-7
V gene: TRBV11-2
D gene: TRBD1
CDR3 protein: CASTEGAGDNYEQYF

J gene: TRBJ2-5
V gene: TRBV13
D gene: -
CDR3 protein: CASSSLAVFQETQYF

J gene: TRBJ1-5
V gene: TRBV21-1
D gene: -
CDR3 protein: CASSKASWADYNQPQHF

J gene: TRBJ2-1
V gene: TRBV7-7
D gene: -
CDR3 protein: CASSLRGSSYNEQFF

J gene: TRBJ2-5
V gene: TRBV20-1
D gene: TRBD2
CDR3 protein: CSASIAGGPKQETQYF

J gene: TRBJ2-3
V gene: TRBV2
D gene: -
CDR3 protein: CASSEELAVNTQYF

J gene: TRBJ2-7
V gene: TRBV7-9
D gene: TRBD2
CDR3 protein: CASSRAAGTPGEQYF

J gene: TRBJ2-3
V gene: TRBV4-2
D gene: TRBD1
CDR3 protein: CASSRVGRDRHSDTQYF

J gene: TRBJ2-3
V gene: TRBV24-1
D gene: -
CDR3 protein: CATSDPSSTDTQYF

J gene: TRBJ2-1
V gene: TRBV7-2
D gene: TRBD2
CDR3 protein: CASSLQAGGNNEQFF

J gene: TRBJ2-3
V gene: TRBV27
D gene: -
CDR3 protein: CASTRDSLATDTQYF

J gene: TRBJ1-1
V gene: TRBV12-3/TRBV12-4
D gene: -
CDR3 protein: CASSLGWAGEAFF

J gene: TRBJ2-7
V gene: TRBV21-1
D gene: -
CDR3 protein: CASSNTCRDRNSYEQYF

J gene: TRBJ1-5
V gene: TRBV6-1
D gene: -
CDR3 protein: CASGETDNQPQHF

J gene: TRBJ1-6
V gene: TRBV6-2/TRBV6-3
D gene: -
CDR3 protein: CASSPTGNSPLHF

J gene: TRBJ2-5
V gene: TRBV9
D gene: -
CDR3 protein: CASSPRLEEETQYF

J gene: TRBJ2-1
V gene: TRBV5-6
D gene: -
CDR3 protein: CASSLETGNEQFF

J gene: TRBJ1-1
V gene: TRBV12-3/TRBV12-4
D gene: -
CDR3 protein: CASTLEENTEAFF

J gene: TRBJ1-5
V gene: TRBV28
D gene: TRBD1
CDR3 protein: CASSTIPGQGQPQHF

J gene: TRBJ1-5
V gene: TRBV28
D gene: TRBD1
CDR3 protein: CASSLPDRTSNQPQHF

J gene: TRBJ1-2
V gene: TRBV29-1
D gene: -
CDR3 protein: CSVPKGGGGGYTF

J gene: TRBJ2-1
V gene: TRBV18
D gene: -
CDR3 protein: CASARLHEQFF

J gene: TRBJ1-5
V gene: TRBV2
D gene: -
CDR3 protein: CASSEYSNQPQHF

J gene: TRBJ1-4
V gene: TRBV7-2
D gene: -
CDR3 protein: CASSLAPGRAREKLFF

J gene: TRBJ1-4
V gene: TRBV7-6
D gene: -
CDR3 protein: CASSPSGGGNEKLFF

J gene: TRBJ2-2
V gene: TRBV10-3
D gene: TRBD1
CDR3 protein: CAIKDRANTGELFF

J gene: TRBJ1-2
V gene: TRBV10-2
D gene: -
CDR3 protein: CASSVQGNYGYTF

J gene: TRBJ1-6
V gene: TRBV18
D gene: -
CDR3 protein: CASSALPGSYNSPLHF

J gene: TRBJ2-7
V gene: TRBV6-2/TRBV6-3
D gene: TRBD1
CDR3 protein: CASSYGQGAYEQYF

J gene: TRBJ1-2
V gene: TRBV2
D gene: -
CDR3 protein: CASNRQVYGYTF

J gene: TRBJ1-6
V gene: TRBV7-9
D gene: -
CDR3 protein: CASSATWVESPLHF

J gene: TRBJ1-2
V gene: TRBV4-2
D gene: -
CDR3 protein: CASSQEPGYSSGGGYTF

J gene: TRBJ2-2
V gene: TRBV11-2
D gene: -
CDR3 protein: CASSLGSPGELFF

J gene: TRBJ2-5
V gene: TRBV5-4
D gene: TRBD2
CDR3 protein: CASSPLGGGTQETQYF

J gene: TRBJ2-1
V gene: TRBV7-2
D gene: TRBD2
CDR3 protein: CASRPGLAGGNEQFF

J gene: TRBJ1-3
V gene: TRBV28
D gene: -
CDR3 protein: CASSFWTNSGNTIYF

J gene: TRBJ1-1
V gene: TRBV2
D gene: -
CDR3 protein: CASRTDLAAFF

J gene: TRBJ2-5
V gene: TRBV19
D gene: TRBD1
CDR3 protein: CASSMIGQGAGETQYF

J gene: TRBJ1-1
V gene: TRBV5-1
D gene: -
CDR3 protein: CASSLRGDRAEAFF

J gene: TRBJ1-5
V gene: TRBV30
D gene: -
CDR3 protein: CAWSLFGGPQHF

J gene: TRBJ1-1
V gene: TRBV7-9
D gene: -
CDR3 protein: CASGTRNTEAFF

J gene: TRBJ1-2
V gene: TRBV15
D gene: TRBD1
CDR3 protein: CATSSPQTGMGYTF

J gene: TRBJ2-7
V gene: TRBV13
D gene: TRBD2
CDR3 protein: CASSLASGPYEQYF

J gene: TRBJ2-2
V gene: TRBV4-3
D gene: -
CDR3 protein: CASSQDYQGTGELFF

J gene: TRBJ2-1
V gene: TRBV28
D gene: -
CDR3 protein: CASNQGPVGYNEQFF

J gene: TRBJ1-1
V gene: TRBV7-9
D gene: TRBD1
CDR3 protein: CASSLPRQGAEAFF

J gene: TRBJ2-3
V gene: TRBV9
D gene: TRBD2
CDR3 protein: CASSAQGGGAGAMQYF

J gene: TRBJ1-1
V gene: TRBV5-1
D gene: -
CDR3 protein: CASSARLNTEAFF

J gene: TRBJ1-2
V gene: TRBV28
D gene: TRBD1
CDR3 protein: CASSISTGGEGYTF

J gene: TRBJ1-1
V gene: TRBV9
D gene: -
CDR3 protein: CASILRDKEAFF

J gene: TRBJ1-2
V gene: TRBV27
D gene: -
CDR3 protein: CASSRGVNYGYTF

J gene: TRBJ1-2
V gene: TRBV28
D gene: -
CDR3 protein: CASSLLGVGNYGYTF

J gene: TRBJ2-3
V gene: TRBV6-5
D gene: -
CDR3 protein: CASSKSLGADTQYF

J gene: TRBJ2-2
V gene: TRBV4-3
D gene: TRBD1
CDR3 protein: CASSQESRGRELFF

J gene: TRBJ2-2
V gene: TRBV19
D gene: TRBD1
CDR3 protein: CASSSRTGVEELFF